This TCR beta chain was sequenced for a study of blood T cell repertoires in COVID-19. Study-level background: Acute and convalescent COVID-19 specimens originated in the United States, Italy and Spain.

The CDR3 covers 21 residues. J gave up 2 bases and V 1 base, and 18 bases lay outside the gene matches. Germline V lookup: CDR1 SGHRS, CDR2 YFSETQ. This clone has a single count. The assay was immunoSEQ multiplex PCR, and TCRdb's table has in-frame clones only and misses some. In the table there are about 200,000 clones, roughly 84% of which are singletons. The receptor's source is a woman aged 80 or over with acute or convalescent COVID-19. Material: peripheral blood. The V and J genes are TRBV5-1 and TRBJ1-4; 9 positions agree with TRBD1. The CDR3 here is CASSLRRPTGGVVTTNEKLFF. CDR3 nucleotide sequence: TGCGCCAGCAGCTTGAGGAGACCGACAGGGGGAGTCGTAACCACTAATGAAAAACTGTTTTTT. The full variable domain, completed using reference TRBV5-1 and TRBJ1-4, is KAGVTQTPRYLIKTRGQQVTLSCSPISGHRSVSWYQQTPGQGLQFLFEYFSETQRNKGNFPGRFSGRQFSNSRSEMNVSTLELGDSALYLCASSLRRPTGGVVTTNEKLFFGSGTQLSVL.